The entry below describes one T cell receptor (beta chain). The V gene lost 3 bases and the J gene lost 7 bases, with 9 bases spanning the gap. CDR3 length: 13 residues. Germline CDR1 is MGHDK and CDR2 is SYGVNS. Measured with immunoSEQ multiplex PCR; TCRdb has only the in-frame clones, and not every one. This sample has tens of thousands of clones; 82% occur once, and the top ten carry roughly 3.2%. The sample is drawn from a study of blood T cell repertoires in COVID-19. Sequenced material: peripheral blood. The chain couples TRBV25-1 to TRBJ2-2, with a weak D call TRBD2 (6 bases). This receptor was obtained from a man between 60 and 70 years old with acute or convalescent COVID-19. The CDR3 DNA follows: TGTGCCAGCAGTGACCCGACTAGCGGGGAGCTGTTTTTT. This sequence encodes CASSDPTSGELFF. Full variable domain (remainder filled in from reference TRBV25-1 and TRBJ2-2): EADIYQTPRYLVIGTGKKITLECSQTMGHDKMYWYQQDPGMELHLIHYSYGVNSTEKGDLSSESTVSRIRTEHFPLTLESARPSHTSQYLCASSDPTSGELFFGEGSRLTVL.